The 27 T cell receptor beta chains below all came from one sample that was sequenced in a study of blood T cell repertoires in COVID-19. The repertoire was sequenced with immunoSEQ multiplex PCR; TCRdb's copy has only in-frame clones and lacks some. The sample shows roughly 140,000 clones, about 86% of them seen only once. Sequenced input: peripheral blood. These receptors originate from a man between 65 and 85 years old with acute or convalescent COVID-19.

The V gene is TRBV29-1, the J gene TRBJ1-1; D perhaps matches TRBD1 (5 bases). The CDR3 is made up of 13 amino acids. Germline CDR1 is SQVTM and CDR2 is ANQGSEA. V was pared by 1 base and J by 4 bases, with 10 bases between. CDR3 nucleotides: TGCAGCGTTGAAGGCAGGGCCGGCACTGAAGCTTTCTTT. This encodes CSVEGRAGTEAFF. Together with reference TRBV29-1 and TRBJ1-1, the CDR3 gives the full variable domain: SAVISQKPSRDICQRGTSLTIQCQVDSQVTMMFWYRQQPGQSLTLIATANQGSEATYESGFVIDKFPISRPNLTFSTLTVSNMSPEDSSIYLCSVEGRAGTEAFFGQGTRLTVV.

V and J are TRBV11-2 and TRBJ1-2, with D perhaps TRBD1 (6 bases). The CDR3 covers 13 residues. V lost 0 bases and J lost 7, with 9 bases in between. The germline V gene has CDR1 SGHAT and CDR2 FQNNGV. The CDR3 here is CASSLEGGGGYTF. Here the CDR3 DNA reads TGTGCCAGCAGCTTAGAAGGGGGTGGTGGCTACACCTTC. Combining the CDR3 with reference TRBV11-2 and TRBJ1-2 gives the whole variable domain EAGVAQSPRYKIIEKRQSVAFWCNPISGHATLYWYQQILGQGPKLLIQFQNNGVVDDSQLPKDRFSAERLKGVDSTLKIQPAKLEDSAVYLCASSLEGGGGYTFGSGTRLTVV.

This clone occurred a few times. This sequence joins TRBV7-9 and TRBJ1-5; D remains ambiguous. Trimming removed 4 bases from V and 4 bases from J, with 11 bases in between. The CDR3 loop spans 14 amino acids. The germline V gene has CDR1 SEHNR and CDR2 FQNEAQ (reference sequence). CDR3 sequence (DNA): TGTGCCAGCAGCTCTATTGGGCCGAATCAGCCCCAGCATTTT. It specifies CASSSIGPNQPQHF.

The rearrangement uses TRBV21-1 and TRBJ1-5; the DNA was not compared with TRBD1, the D call given in the table. TRBV21-1 is a known pseudogene. The CDR3 runs 11 residues. CDR3 coding DNA: TGTGCCAGCAGGACAGGCTTGCCCCAGCATTTT. Translating it yields CASRTGLPQHF.

This chain links TRBV6-5 with TRBJ1-1; TRBD1 matches at 7 bases. The germline CDR1 and CDR2 sequences are MNHEY and SVGAGI. The CDR3 is 12 amino acids. V gave up 2 bases and J gave up 6 bases; unmatched junction bases: 0. In DNA, the CDR3 is TGTGCCAGCAGTTACACAGGGGCTGAAGCTTTCTTT. Translation gives CASSYTGAEAFF.

In its sample, this clone was seen once. In DNA form, the CDR3 reads TGTGCCAGCAGTTTGACAGGGGCAGGAGCTAATGAAAAACTGTTTTTT. It is translated as CASSLTGAGANEKLFF. The chain employs TRBV28 and TRBJ1-4, with 8 bases fitting TRBD1. V shed 3 bases, J shed 3 bases, and the junction held 6 bases outside the gene matches. The CDR3 extends over 16 amino acids. The germline gives CDR1 MDHEN, CDR2 SYDVKM.

Here the CDR3 reads CASSSRTDNTGELFF. CDR3 coding DNA: TGTGCCAGCAGCTCCCGGACAGATAACACCGGGGAGCTGTTTTTT. This rearrangement joins TRBV5-4 to TRBJ2-2; tentatively, D is TRBD1 (6 bases). Trimming shortened V by 3 bases and J by 2 bases, and 11 bases separated the two germline ends. Germline CDR1 and CDR2: SGHNT and YYREEE (reference sequence). CDR3 size: 15 residues.

The chain links TRBV30 to TRBJ1-1; D not certain. Germline CDR1 reads GTSNPN; CDR2 reads SVGIG (reference sequence). V gave up 5 bases and J gave up 3 bases, with 16 bases separating them. The CDR3 has 14 residues. The CDR3 here is CAWVGFGRDTEAFF. CDR3 DNA sequence: TGTGCCTGGGTGGGATTTGGGAGGGACACTGAAGCTTTCTTT.

V usage is TRBV11-1 and J usage is TRBJ1-2; possible D gene TRBD1, 5 bases. Germline assignment: CDR1 SGHAT and CDR2 FQDESV (reference sequence). Trimming took 1 base from V and 8 from J, leaving 11 bases between them. CDR3 size: 13 residues. The CDR3 DNA sequence: TGTGCCAGCAGCTTAGAGGGGCTAGACGGCTACACCTTC. Protein: CASSLEGLDGYTF.

The chain links TRBV5-1 to TRBJ1-6; D gene uncertain. Trimming left V 5 bases short and J 2 bases short, with 11 bases between. The CDR3 has 15 amino acids. The germline V gene has CDR1 SGHRS and CDR2 YFSETQ. CDR3 DNA sequence: TGCGCCAGCAGTCTCGGCGGCACCTATAATTCACCCCTCCACTTT. Protein: CASSLGGTYNSPLHF.

This chain connects TRBV24-1 to TRBJ2-3; maybe TRBD1 (5 bases). This CDR3 is built from 15 residues. The V gene's germline CDR1 is KGHDR and CDR2 SFDVKD. The V end was cut by 0 bases, the J end by 2 bases, with 8 bases between. The CDR3 loop reads CATSDLKGFTDTQYF. CDR3 in DNA: TGTGCCACCAGTGATTTGAAGGGGTTCACAGATACGCAGTATTTT.

The chain couples TRBV9 to TRBJ1-3; no clear D. Germline V gene sequence: CDR1 SGDLS, CDR2 YYNGEE. This CDR3 region has 15 residues. Between the trimmed V and J ends, which lost 0 bases and 0 bases, there was a span of 7 bases. The CDR3 DNA reads TGTGCCAGCAGCGTAGCGGGTAACTCTGGAAACACCATATATTTT. Translating it yields CASSVAGNSGNTIYF.

V gene TRBV3-1 (or the pseudogene TRBV3-2) combines with J gene TRBJ2-7; 7 bases agree with TRBD2. Germline CDR1 and CDR2: LGHDT and YNNKEL (reference sequence). The CDR3 contains 14 residues. Germline trimming cut 0 bases from V and 1 base from J; bases unmatched to any gene: 0. In DNA form, the CDR3 reads TGTGCCAGCAGCCAAGATAGCGGGTCCTACGAGCAGTACTTC. This translates into CASSQDSGSYEQYF.

The chain uses TRBV5-4 and TRBJ2-1, with TRBD2 identical over 10 bases. The CDR3 covers 15 residues. Per the germline V gene, CDR1 is SGHNT and CDR2 is YYREEE (reference sequence). The V gene end was trimmed by 2 bases and the J gene end by 8 bases; junction bases not matched to a gene: 7. The CDR3 DNA sequence: TGTGCCAGCAGCTTAATATCCGGGACTAGCGATGAGCAGTTCTTC. It translates to CASSLISGTSDEQFF.

The rearrangement joins TRBV10-3 to TRBJ2-3, with 11 bases lining up with TRBD2. This CDR3 is 15 amino acids long. Per the germline V gene, CDR1 is ENHRY and CDR2 is SYGVKD. V trimming: 8 bases; J trimming: 6 bases; junction bases outside the gene matches: 10. CDR3 nucleotides: TGTGCCATCGAAGAAACTAGCGGGAGAATGGATACGCAGTATTTT. Translating gives CAIEETSGRMDTQYF.

This clone has a single count. This chain links TRBV7-2 with TRBJ2-2; 9 nucleotides agree with TRBD2. Trimming removed 5 bases from V and 7 bases from J; junction bases left unmatched: 14. CDR3 length: 17 amino acids. The germline V gene encodes CDR1 SGHTA and CDR2 FQGNSA. The CDR3 bases are TGTGCCAGCAGCCTCACGGCGGGGGGGCTGGGAGGCGGGGAGCTGTTTTTT. Encoded protein: CASSLTAGGLGGGELFF.

CDR3 sequence (DNA): TGTGCCACCAGCAGCCCGGACAAAAACTATGGCTACACCTTC. Encoded protein: CATSSPDKNYGYTF. The rearrangement links TRBV15 to TRBJ1-2; a weak D match, TRBD1 (5 bases). V shed 3 bases and J shed 2 bases, with 10 bases lying between them. The CDR3 runs to 14 residues. The germline CDR1 and CDR2 sequences are LNHNV and YYDKDF (reference sequence).

V usage is TRBV5-5 and J usage is TRBJ1-5, with TRBD1 matching 9 bases. From germline, CDR1 is SGHKS and CDR2 YYEKEE (reference sequence). The CDR3 sequence is 17 residues long. V was clipped by 4 bases and J by 2 bases; unmatched bases: 10. CDR3 in amino acids: CASSPAGGQGGNQPQHF. The CDR3 DNA is TGTGCCAGCAGCCCAGCCGGGGGACAGGGAGGCAATCAGCCCCAGCATTTT.

V usage is TRBV5-8 and J usage is TRBJ2-5, with 13 nucleotides matching TRBD2. The CDR3 contains 15 residues. Germline V gene sequence: CDR1 SGHTS, CDR2 YDEGEE. The junction had 4 bases not matched to a gene; V was cut back by 4 bases and J by 4 bases. The CDR3: CASSRGLAGIETQYF. The CDR3 DNA follows: TGTGCCAGCAGCAGGGGACTAGCGGGGATAGAGACCCAGTACTTC.

This rearrangement joins TRBV19 to TRBJ1-1, with 8 bases aligning to TRBD1. This CDR3 is built from 14 residues. Germline V gene data show CDR1 as LNHDA and CDR2 as SQIVND (reference sequence). Germline trimming cut 3 bases from V and 1 base from J; bases unmatched to any gene: 1. The CDR3 reads CASSIRGQNTEAFF. The DNA of the CDR3 is TGTGCCAGTAGTATCAGGGGGCAGAACACTGAAGCTTTCTTT.

The chain recombines TRBV19 with TRBJ2-5; no clear D gene. There are 13 residues in the CDR3. From germline, CDR1 is LNHDA and CDR2 SQIVND (reference sequence). V was pared by 3 bases and J by 2 bases, with 7 bases between. The CDR3 DNA follows: TGTGCCAGTAGTATGAAACAGCAAGAGACCCAGTACTTC. Amino acid sequence: CASSMKQQETQYF.

The chain couples TRBV28 to TRBJ2-3; TRBD2 matches 7 bases. This CDR3 is built from 16 residues. With V trimmed by 3 bases and J by 1 base, 7 bases remained unmatched. Germline CDR1 is MDHEN and CDR2 is SYDVKM. In DNA form, the CDR3 reads TGTGCCAGCAGTTTCGGCGGGAGAGGGGGCACAGATACGCAGTATTTT. It is translated as CASSFGGRGGTDTQYF.

The chain combines TRBV11-2 with TRBJ2-7; 11 bases line up with TRBD2. Trimming cost V 7 bases and J 0 bases; bases outside gene matches: 11. CDR1 SGHAT and CDR2 FQNNGV come from the germline V gene. This CDR3 region has 17 residues. CDR3 region: CASTIGLAGGVSYEQYF. As DNA, the CDR3 is TGTGCCAGCACCATCGGGCTAGCGGGAGGTGTCTCCTACGAGCAGTACTTC.

This chain links TRBV19 with TRBJ1-1; perhaps TRBD1 as D (6 bases). Germline CDR1 and CDR2: LNHDA and SQIVND (reference sequence). CDR3 length: 14 residues. V was pared by 7 bases and J by 6 bases, with 18 bases between. DNA of the CDR3: TGTGCCAGTAATACCCCTCACAGGGCGGCTGAAGCTTTCTTT. This encodes CASNTPHRAAEAFF.

The chain has TRBV3-1 (or the pseudogene TRBV3-2) and TRBJ2-7; 8 nucleotides agree with TRBD1. The CDR3 length is 13 residues. Germline V CDR1 and CDR2: LGHDT, YNNKEL (reference sequence). The J segment lost 9 bases and the V segment lost 6 bases, leaving 10 bases of the junction unmatched. The chain's CDR3 is CASRLGQGFVQYF. The CDR3 DNA sequence: TGTGCCAGCAGACTTGGACAGGGTTTTGTGCAGTACTTC.

This chain connects TRBV15 to TRBJ1-1; possible D gene TRBD1, 6 bases. Germline assignment: CDR1 LNHNV and CDR2 YYDKDF (reference sequence). V lost 0 bases and J lost 4, with 12 bases in between. The CDR3 totals 15 residues. This chain's CDR3 is CATSRDRGVGTEAFF. In DNA form, the CDR3 reads TGTGCCACCAGCAGAGACAGGGGTGTTGGCACTGAAGCTTTCTTT.

The chain uses TRBV14 and TRBJ2-1; perhaps TRBD2 as D (6 bases). Germline values: CDR1 SGHDN, CDR2 FVKESK. The CDR3 has 16 amino acids. V was pared by 4 bases and J by 0 bases, with 13 bases between. The CDR3 DNA sequence: TGTGCCAGCAGCCCGGGACTTATTAGCTCCTACAATGAGCAGTTCTTC. Residues: CASSPGLISSYNEQFF.